This is a list of T cell receptor beta chains from one sample in a study of T cells in Graves' hyperthyroidism and ophthalmopathy. TCRdb re-analysed the multiplex PCR reads in MiXCR, keeping a single row per CDR3 protein. The sample has hundreds of thousands of distinct CDR3 sequences, just under 20% seen once; the top ten hold 40% to 50%. The material sequenced was blood. The receptors come from a man in his forties with Graves' ophthalmopathy. CDR3s include the opening cysteine and the closing phenylalanine or tryptophan. D genes are given only for firm matches. The size of a clone is reported for some rows only, either as once, few or many, or as a class for expanded clones.

>.|TRBV3-1|TRBJ2-1|TRBD2
TGTGCCAGCAGCTCCCTAAGCGGGAGGGGGTACAATGAGCAGTTCTTC
CASSSLSGRGYNEQFF
>.|TRBV7-9|TRBJ2-3|.
TGTGCCAGCTCCATTTCAGATACGCAGTATTTT
CASSISDTQYF
>few|TRBV16|TRBJ1-4|.
TGTGCCAGCAGCCCTCTCAGGGAGAGTGAAAAACTGTTTTTT
CASSPLRESEKLFF
>.|TRBV6-2/TRBV6-3|TRBJ2-1|.
TGTGCCAGCAGTTACTCCGCCCCGGGTCCAAGTATACGGCAGTTCTTC
CASSYSAPGPSIRQFF
>few|TRBV6-1|TRBJ2-7|TRBD1
TGTGCCAGCACCCCAAGTGGGACAGATTACGAGCAGTACTTC
CASTPSGTDYEQYF
>.|TRBV15|TRBJ1-3|.
TGTGCCACCAGCAGAGACCAGAACTCTGGAAACACCATATATTTT
CATSRDQNSGNTIYF
>few|TRBV6-1|TRBJ1-2|.
TGTGCCAGCAGTACAGGGTTGGGCTCTGGCTACACCTTC
CASSTGLGSGYTF
>many|TRBV7-3|TRBJ2-3|TRBD1
TGTGCCAGCAGCCGACAGGGTGATACGCAGTATTTT
CASSRQGDTQYF
>.|TRBV6-2/TRBV6-3|TRBJ1-5|.
TGTGCCAGCAGTTGGACGCGGAATCAGCCCCAGCATTTT
CASSWTRNQPQHF
>many|TRBV28|TRBJ1-5|TRBD1
TGTGCCAGCAGTTCGCCCCAGGGGGGAGGCAATCAGCCCCAGCATTTT
CASSSPQGGGNQPQHF
>few|TRBV6-2/TRBV6-3|TRBJ1-1|TRBD1
TGTGCCAGCACCAAAGGATCGGGACAGGGGCCCAACACTGAAGCTTTCTTT
CASTKGSGQGPNTEAFF
>many|TRBV7-9|TRBJ2-2|.
TGTGCCAGCACCCCAGAAGGGACCGGGGAGCTGTTTTTT
CASTPEGTGELFF
>few|TRBV5-1|TRBJ1-2|.
TGCGCCAGCAGCCCACACCTGGGACGGAGTCCACATGGCTACACCTTC
CASSPHLGRSPHGYTF
>few|TRBV6-5|TRBJ2-1|TRBD2
TGTGCCAGCAGTTACTTCGGACTAGCGGGCCTTGGGCAGTTCTTC
CASSYFGLAGLGQFF
>many|TRBV28|TRBJ1-5|TRBD1
TGTGCCAGCAATATACAGGGGGCGAGCAATCAGCCCCAGCATTTT
CASNIQGASNQPQHF
>.|TRBV4-1|TRBJ2-2|.
TGCGCCAGCGGATCGAGAGGGCGGGACCCATCTAGCGTGAACACCGGGGAGCTGTTTTTT
CASGSRGRDPSSVNTGELFF
>many|TRBV6-1|TRBJ2-5|.
TGTGCCAGCAGTGCCCAGAGGGGACTCCAAGAGACCCAGTACTTC
CASSAQRGLQETQYF
>.|TRBV6-1|TRBJ1-5|.
TGTGCCAGCAGCCGGGACCAAAGAAGCAATCAGCCCCAGCATTTT
CASSRDQRSNQPQHF